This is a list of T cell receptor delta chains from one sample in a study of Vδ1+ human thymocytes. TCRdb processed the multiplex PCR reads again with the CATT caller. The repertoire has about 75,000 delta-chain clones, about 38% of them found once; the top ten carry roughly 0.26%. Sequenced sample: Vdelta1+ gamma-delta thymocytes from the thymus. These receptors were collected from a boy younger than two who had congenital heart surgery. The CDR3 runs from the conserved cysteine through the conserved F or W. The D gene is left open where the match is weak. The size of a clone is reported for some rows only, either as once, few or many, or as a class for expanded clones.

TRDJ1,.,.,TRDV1,TGTGCTCTTGGGGAAGTGCCCCCCACCGATCAACTCATCTTT,CALGEVPPTDQLIF
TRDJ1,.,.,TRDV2,TGTGCCTGTGACACCGGTGGTCCTATGTGGGTTTACACCGATAAACTCATCTTT,CACDTGGPMWVYTDKLIF
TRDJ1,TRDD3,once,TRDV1,TGTGCTCTTGGGGATCCCTACACCCGGTACTGGGGGATACGCGGTTGGGGGGCCGATAAACTCATCTTT,CALGDPYTRYWGIRGWGADKLIF
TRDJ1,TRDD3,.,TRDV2,TGTGCCACCGGGGTGGGGGATAAACGTCACTGGCACACCGATAAACTCATCTTT,CATGVGDKRHWHTDKLIF
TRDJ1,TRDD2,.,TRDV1,TGTGCTCTTGGGGAGGGTTCAGCTTCCTACATGGGGAGCCACGATAGACTCATCTTT,CALGEGSASYMGSHDRLIF
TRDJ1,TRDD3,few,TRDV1,TGTGCTCTTGGGGAATTCTCCTTCCTGGGGGATACTAAACTCATCTTT,CALGEFSFLGDTKLIF
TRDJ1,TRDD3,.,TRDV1,TGTGCTCTTGGGGACCTATCAGGGGAATCCTTCCTCCAAATGGGGGATACGTCGGTAACCGATAAACTCATCTTT,CALGDLSGESFLQMGDTSVTDKLIF
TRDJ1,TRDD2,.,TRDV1,TGTGCTCTTGGGGAGAATCCCGGTATTCCTACCGTCTGGGTAACCGATAAACTCATCTTT,CALGENPGIPTVWVTDKLIF
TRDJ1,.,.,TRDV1,TGTGCTCTTGGGAACCCCCTATTTCCTACAACTGGGGGTAATAAACTCATCTTT,CALGNPLFPTTGGNKLIF
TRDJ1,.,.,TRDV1,TGTGCTCTTGGGGAACTAGTGGAGGGAGCCGGTAAACTCATCTTT,CALGELVEGAGKLIF
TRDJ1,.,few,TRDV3,TGTGCCCTTTGGCCTTCCCGCTGTGTCGCCGATAAACTCATCTTT,CALWPSRCVADKLIF
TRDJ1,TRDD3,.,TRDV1,TGTGCTCTTGGGGAACCATGGCGCGACTGGGGGGATACCCCAGGGTACACCGATAAACTCATCTTT,CALGEPWRDWGDTPGYTDKLIF
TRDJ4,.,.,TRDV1,TGTGCTCTTGGGGAAAGATCGCTACCGGTGGTTTGGGCCGATAACCTGATCTTT,CALGERSLPVVWADNLIF
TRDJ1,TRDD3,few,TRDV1,TGTGCTCTTGGGGAAAAGTTAAGGAGGGCCTTCCCCCGTACTGGGGGACCGCACACCGATAAACTCATCTTT,CALGEKLRRAFPRTGGPHTDKLIF
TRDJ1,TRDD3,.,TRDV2,TGTGCCTGTGACACCGGTACGTACTGGGGGATACGACTAGATCGAAGGACCGATAAGCTCATCTTT,CACDTGTYWGIRLDRRTDKLIF
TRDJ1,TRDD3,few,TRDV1,TGTGCTCTTGGGGAACCTCCTTCCTTTGGGGCTGGGGGATGTGAAGCCGATAAACTCATCTTT,CALGEPPSFGAGGCEADKLIF
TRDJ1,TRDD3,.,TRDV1,TGTGCTCTTGGGGATCATCCGACTTCCCCCTGGGGGATGCGTCTTCCATCCGATAAACTCATCTTT,CALGDHPTSPWGMRLPSDKLIF
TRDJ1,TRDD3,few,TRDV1,TGTGCTCTTGGGGAAGAATCGATACGTTGTACTGGGGGACTACAAGGGAACACCGATAAACTCATCTTT,CALGEESIRCTGGLQGNTDKLIF
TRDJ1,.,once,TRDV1,TGTGCTCTTGGGGAAAGCAATTGGCCCTTCCTAAGGGGATGGGGGATAAAACTCATCTTT,CALGESNWPFLRGWGIKLIF
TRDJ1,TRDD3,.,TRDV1,TGTGCTCTTGGGGAACTGGGACCTATCATGCGGGGATACAGGGACACCGATAAACTCATCTTT,CALGELGPIMRGYRDTDKLIF
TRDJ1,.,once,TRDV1,TGTGCTCTTGGGGAACTAGTACGATCGAAAACGGGTACCGATAAACTCATCTTT,CALGELVRSKTGTDKLIF
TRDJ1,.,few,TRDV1,TGTGCTCTTGGACCTTCCTACGACTGGGGGACAGGGACCGATAAACTCATCTTT,CALGPSYDWGTGTDKLIF
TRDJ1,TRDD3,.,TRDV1,TGTGCTCTTGGGGAACTAGGAGGCTTACTTGGGGATAGGCCCCCTAACACCGATAAACTCATCTTT,CALGELGGLLGDRPPNTDKLIF
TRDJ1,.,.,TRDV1,TGTGCTCTTGGGGATCTGTCGCCGAGCCTTCTTACACGACTGGGCCGTCACGCCGATAAACTCATCTTT,CALGDLSPSLLTRLGRHADKLIF
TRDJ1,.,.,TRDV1,TGTGCTCTTGGGGAGGAACTTCCTACCGCCCCCGTACTGGGGGTTAAGACCGATAAACTCATCTTT,CALGEELPTAPVLGVKTDKLIF
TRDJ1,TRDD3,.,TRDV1,TGTGCTCTTGGGGAACTAAGGGGCCGACGTACTGGGGGATATACGGATAAACTCATCTTT,CALGELRGRRTGGYTDKLIF
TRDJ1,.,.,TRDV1,TGTGCTCTTGGGGGTACCTCCAGAGCGAGGGGATTACTCGACCCGTACACCGATAAACTCATCTTT,CALGGTSRARGLLDPYTDKLIF
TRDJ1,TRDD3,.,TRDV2,TGTGCCTGTGACACCTACGAATCCTGGGGGATACCCGATAAACTCATCTTT,CACDTYESWGIPDKLIF
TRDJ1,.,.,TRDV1,TGTGCTCTTGGGAAGGGGAACGGAGCCATGGGCACCGATAAACTCATCTTT,CALGKGNGAMGTDKLIF
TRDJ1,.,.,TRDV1,TGTGCTCTTGGGGGAGGCGGCTGGTCCCTCCTCACCGATAAACTCATCTTT,CALGGGGWSLLTDKLIF
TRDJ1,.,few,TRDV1,TGTGCTCTTGGGGAACTCACTCCTTTTCCCCTCTCCTGGGGTCGTCTCGACACCGATAAACTCATCTTT,CALGELTPFPLSWGRLDTDKLIF
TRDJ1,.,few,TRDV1,TGTGCTCTTGGGGAATTTCATTCCCCTACCGATAAACTCATCTTT,CALGEFHSPTDKLIF
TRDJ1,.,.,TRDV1,TGTGCTCTTGGGGGACCTTCGAGCCCCGGATGGGAACTTATCTTT,CALGGPSSPGWELIF
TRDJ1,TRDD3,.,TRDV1,TGTGCTCTTGGGGAACTAACGGTCCTACGTTTGGGGGATATCGCCGATAAACTCATCTTT,CALGELTVLRLGDIADKLIF
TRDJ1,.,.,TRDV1,TGTGCTCTTGGGCCGTCCTTCCTACCGACTGGGGGCACCGATAAACTCATCTTT,CALGPSFLPTGGTDKLIF
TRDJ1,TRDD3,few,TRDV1,TGTGCTCTTGGGGAACTTCCTTCCTACTGGGGGATACGTAGGCACACCGATAAACTCATCTTT,CALGELPSYWGIRRHTDKLIF
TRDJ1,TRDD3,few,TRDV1,TGTGCTCTTGGGGAAGGGCTCCTACCCCTGGTACTGGGGGATGCTAGGTACACCGATAAACTCATCTTT,CALGEGLLPLVLGDARYTDKLIF
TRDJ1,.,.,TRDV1,TGTGCTCTTGGGGAAACGAAGGCCTTCCTACGGGTGGGGGATTACGACGATAAACTCATCTTT,CALGETKAFLRVGDYDDKLIF
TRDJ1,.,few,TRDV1,TGTGCTCTTGGGGAACGGTTCCTACAGGGGATACCCCCCGATAAACTCATCTTT,CALGERFLQGIPPDKLIF
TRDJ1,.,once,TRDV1,TGTGCTCTTGGGGAACTCACCCGAACAGGAGGACGCCCCATAGATAAACTCATCTTT,CALGELTRTGGRPIDKLIF
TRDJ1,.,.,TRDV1,TGTGCTCTTGGGGAATTTCTTGGCCTTCCTACAAGACACTGGGGGATGGAGGGGTACACCGATAAACTCATCTTT,CALGEFLGLPTRHWGMEGYTDKLIF
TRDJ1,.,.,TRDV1,TGTGCTCTTGGGGAACCTGCTGCCTTCCTACTCCAACTGGGGGTTACTGGCACCGATAAACTCATCTTT,CALGEPAAFLLQLGVTGTDKLIF
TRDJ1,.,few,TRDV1,TGTGCTCTTGGAACCCTCTTACTACGTGCCCCCGGTAAACTCATCTTT,CALGTLLLRAPGKLIF